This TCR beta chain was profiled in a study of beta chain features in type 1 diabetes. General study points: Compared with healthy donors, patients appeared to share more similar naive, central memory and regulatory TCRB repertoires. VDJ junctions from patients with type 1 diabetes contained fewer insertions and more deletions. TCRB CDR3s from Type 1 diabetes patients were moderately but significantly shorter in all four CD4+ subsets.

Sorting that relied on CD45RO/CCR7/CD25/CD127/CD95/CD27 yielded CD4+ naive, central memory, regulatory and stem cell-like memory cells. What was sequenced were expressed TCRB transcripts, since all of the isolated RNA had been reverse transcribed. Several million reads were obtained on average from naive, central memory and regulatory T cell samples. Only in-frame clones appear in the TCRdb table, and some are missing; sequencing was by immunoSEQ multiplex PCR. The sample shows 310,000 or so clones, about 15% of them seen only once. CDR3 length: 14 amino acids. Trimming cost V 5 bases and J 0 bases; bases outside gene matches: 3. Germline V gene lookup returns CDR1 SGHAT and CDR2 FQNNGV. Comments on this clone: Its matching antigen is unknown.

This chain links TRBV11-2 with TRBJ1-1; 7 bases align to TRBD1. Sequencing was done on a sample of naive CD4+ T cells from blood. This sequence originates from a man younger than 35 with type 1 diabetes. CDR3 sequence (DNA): TGTGCCAGCAGCGTGACAGGGTTGAACACTGAAGCTTTCTTT. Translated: CASSVTGLNTEAFF.